The clone carrying this T cell receptor beta chain has only a few counts. In germline, CDR1 is LNHNV, CDR2 YYDKDF (reference sequence). J was trimmed by 4 bases and V by 1 base; bases with no gene match: 5. The CDR3 consists of 15 residues. The sample belongs to a study of blood T cell repertoires in COVID-19. Study context: PBMCs, B-cell-depleted T cells, or T cells were the source of the cDNA or gDNA that made up the material.

As originally analysed: The authors estimated nucleated cell counts from reference gene primer amplification. Sequenced by immunoSEQ multiplex PCR; TCRdb stores in-frame clones only, minus some. Clone size and the V and J calls come from that table; the DNA yielded D and trimming. The table lists tens of thousands of clones, roughly 81% of them singletons. This TCR derives from a woman aged 60 to 75 with acute or convalescent COVID-19. Sequencing input: peripheral blood. The V and J genes are TRBV15 and TRBJ1-1; 8 bases are a match to TRBD1. CDR3 DNA: TGTGCCACCAGCAGAGGACAGGGGATGAGCACTGAAGCTTTCTTT. This codes for CATSRGQGMSTEAFF.